One and the same sample provided the 20 T cell receptor beta chains below, sequenced in a study of blood T cell repertoires in COVID-19. Produced via immunoSEQ multiplex PCR; TCRdb's table is partial and in-frame only. Of fewer than 350,000 clones in the sample, roughly 87% were seen once. The sequencing input was peripheral blood. Every receptor here comes from a young man with active or convalescent COVID-19.

This clone was counted a single time. The genes are TRBV20-1 and TRBJ2-6; 8 bases match TRBD1. Germline V CDR1 and CDR2: DFQATT, SNEGSKA (reference sequence). This CDR3 has 19 residues. J lost 0 bases, V lost 3 bases, and 13 bases had no gene match. CDR3 bases: TGCAGTGCTAGTCTAACATTGGGGACAGGACACTCTGGGGCCAACGTCCTGACTTTC. It codes for CSASLTLGTGHSGANVLTF.

This clone has a single count. This sequence joins TRBV6-5 and TRBJ2-7; possible D gene TRBD1, 5 bases. The V gene lost 10 bases and the J gene lost 2 bases, with 12 bases spanning the gap. The CDR3 has 12 amino acids. The germline gives CDR1 MNHEY, CDR2 SVGAGI. CDR3 residues: CATSQGPYEQYF. The CDR3 nucleotides read TGTGCCACTTCGCAGGGCCCCTACGAGCAGTACTTC.

The sample holds one count of this clone. The genes are TRBV7-8 and TRBJ1-1; unclear D gene. V dropped 1 base and J dropped 3 bases, with 9 bases sitting between them. The CDR3 has 14 amino acids. From germline, CDR1 is SGHVS and CDR2 FQNEAQ. This CDR3 is CASSLEQLHTEAFF. The CDR3, as DNA: TGTGCCAGCAGCTTAGAACAGCTCCACACTGAAGCTTTCTTT. The full variable domain, with the rest looked up from reference TRBV7-8 and TRBJ1-1, is GAGVSQSPRYKVAKRGQDVALRCDPISGHVSLFWYQQALGQGPEFLTYFQNEAQLDKSGLPSDRFFAERPEGSVSTLKIQRTQQEDSAVYLCASSLEQLHTEAFFGQGTRLTVV.

The chain combines TRBV18 with TRBJ2-2; D not resolved. The length of the CDR3 is 11 residues. Germline V lookup: CDR1 KGHSH, CDR2 LQKENI. Trimming left V 6 bases short and J 5 bases short, with 4 bases between. The CDR3, as DNA: TGTGCCAGCTCCCTTACCGGGGAGCTGTTTTTT. As protein: CASSLTGELFF.

This clone appeared many times. The chain employs TRBV6-5 and TRBJ1-5, with 11 bases aligning to TRBD1. This CDR3 comprises 14 residues. V trimming: 8 bases; J trimming: 2 bases; junction bases outside the gene matches: 2. Looked up from germline, CDR1 is MNHEY and CDR2 is SVGAGI. DNA of the CDR3: TGTGCCAGCGGGACAGGGGGTGGCAATCAGCCCCAGCATTTT. This sequence encodes CASGTGGGNQPQHF.

This chain uses TRBV4-1 with TRBJ2-2, with TRBD2 matching 15 bases. V lost 0 bases to trimming and J lost 5 bases; unmatched junction nucleotides: 16. The CDR3 contains 22 residues. Germline V gene lookup returns CDR1 MGHRA and CDR2 YSYEKL. The DNA of the CDR3 is TGCGCCAGCAGCCAAGAGACTCCCCTGCCGGGACTAGCGGGGGGTCGGACCGGGGAGCTGTTTTTT. Translation: CASSQETPLPGLAGGRTGELFF.

This clone was observed once. The chain couples TRBV4-1 to TRBJ1-4; D is uncertain. CDR3 length: 13 residues. The V end lost 1 base, the J end lost 7 bases, and 7 bases lay between the germline ends. Germline loops: CDR1 MGHRA, CDR2 YSYEKL. The CDR3 loop reads CASSQARSEKLFF. The CDR3 DNA reads TGCGCCAGCAGCCAAGCCAGAAGTGAAAAACTGTTTTTT.

The J gene is TRBJ1-1, the V gene TRBV11-2; D perhaps matches TRBD1 (5 bases). The CDR3 extends over 15 amino acids. CDR1 is SGHAT and CDR2 is FQNNGV in the germline V gene. Between the trimmed V and J ends, which lost 7 bases and 0 bases, there was a span of 15 bases. The chain's CDR3 is CASIPRAGLNTEAFF. The CDR3 nucleotides are TGTGCCAGCATCCCCAGGGCAGGATTGAACACTGAAGCTTTCTTT.

The CDR3 bases are TGCAGCGTTGGGGAAGGGACAATCAATGAGCAGTTCTTC. Protein sequence: CSVGEGTINEQFF. This chain links TRBV29-1 with TRBJ2-1; weak D call: TRBD1 (6 bases). Per the germline V gene, CDR1 is SQVTM and CDR2 is ANQGSEA. CDR3 length: 13 residues. Trimming shortened V by 4 bases and J by 6 bases, and 13 bases separated the two germline ends.

The chain links TRBV18 to TRBJ1-2; D gene unclear. Germline lookup yields CDR1 KGHSH and CDR2 LQKENI. The CDR3 sequence is 17 residues long. With 3 bases removed from V and 0 bases from J, the gap between germline ends came to 17 bases. The CDR3 reads CASSPSAPGIANYGYTF. CDR3 DNA sequence: TGTGCCAGCTCACCCTCCGCACCGGGAATAGCTAACTATGGCTACACCTTC.

The V call is TRBV19, the J call TRBJ2-1, with D maybe TRBD2 (5 bases). CDR3 length equals 16 residues. Trimming stripped 0 bases from V and 7 bases from J, with 16 bases between. The V gene's germline CDR1 is LNHDA and CDR2 SQIVND (reference sequence). The CDR3 reads CASSIDRGGRPNEQFF. CDR3 nucleotides: TGTGCCAGTAGTATAGATCGGGGTGGGCGGCCGAATGAGCAGTTCTTC.

V gene TRBV18 combines with J gene TRBJ2-1; D is possibly TRBD1 (5 bases). Trimming took 3 bases from V and 7 from J, leaving 10 bases between them. CDR1 is KGHSH, CDR2 LQKENI, per germline. CDR3 size: 13 residues. The CDR3 sequence: CASSPARDNEQFF. The DNA of the CDR3 is TGTGCCAGCTCACCTGCCAGGGATAATGAGCAGTTCTTC. The variable domain in full, with the rest retrieved from reference TRBV18 and TRBJ2-1, is NAGVMQNPRHLVRRRGQEARLRCSPMKGHSHVYWYRQLPEEGLKFMVYLQKENIIDESGMPKERFSAEFPKEGPSILRIQQVVRGDSAAYFCASSPARDNEQFFGPGTRLTVL.

This clone was recorded once. The rearrangement links TRBV7-2 to TRBJ2-3, with 7 bases lining up with TRBD2. Per germline, CDR1 SGHTA and CDR2 FQGNSA. This CDR3 region has 15 residues. The trim removed 1 base at V and 6 bases at J, leaving 7 bases unmatched. This CDR3 is CASSLGGGRFDTQYF. DNA of the CDR3: TGTGCCAGCAGCTTAGGGGGGGGGAGGTTTGATACGCAGTATTTT.

The chain employs TRBV27 and TRBJ2-1; no definite D call. The ends were cut back, 3 bases at V and 6 bases at J, with 9 bases in the middle. The CDR3 length is 13 residues. CDR1 is MNHEY and CDR2 is SMNVEV in the germline V gene (reference sequence). The CDR3 region is CASSFPWANEQFF. CDR3 coding DNA: TGTGCCAGCAGTTTCCCTTGGGCCAATGAGCAGTTCTTC.

This chain joins TRBV6-6 and TRBJ2-1, with 9 bases that match TRBD1. The CDR3 is 15 residues long. The J segment lost 7 bases and the V segment lost 7 bases, leaving 11 bases of the junction unmatched. Per the germline V gene, CDR1 is MNHNY and CDR2 is SVGAGI (reference sequence). The CDR3 reads CASTPTTGGWNEQFF. CDR3 DNA sequence: TGTGCCAGCACCCCTACGACAGGGGGTTGGAATGAGCAGTTCTTC.

This clone was counted many times. The J gene is TRBJ2-7, the V gene TRBV2; D is unclear. Germline V gives CDR1 SNHLY, CDR2 FYNNEI. The V end was cut by 7 bases, the J end by 6 bases, with 10 bases between. The CDR3 runs 11 residues. The CDR3 sequence is CASTIALEQYF. CDR3 bases: TGTGCCAGCACCATAGCCCTCGAGCAGTACTTC.

The chain couples TRBV19 to TRBJ2-3; the D gene is possibly TRBD2 (6 bases). The CDR3 length is 15 residues. The germline V gene has CDR1 LNHDA and CDR2 SQIVND (reference sequence). Between the trimmed V and J ends, which lost 1 base and 5 bases, there was a span of 13 bases. CDR3 protein: CASSIGRGRGDTQYF. CDR3 in DNA: TGTGCCAGTAGTATAGGGCGGGGTCGCGGAGATACGCAGTATTTT.

V gene TRBV11-3 combines with J gene TRBJ2-3; 9 positions match TRBD1. Germline assignment: CDR1 SGHNT and CDR2 YENEEA. V dropped 5 bases and J dropped 6; count of bases not matched to a gene: 9. This CDR3 spans 15 amino acids. CDR3 loop: CASSRPGQGIDTQYF. In DNA form, the CDR3 reads TGTGCCAGCAGCCGACCGGGACAGGGTATCGATACGCAGTATTTT.

The V and J genes are TRBV10-2 and TRBJ1-1; 10 nucleotides agree with TRBD1. Germline V gives CDR1 WSHSY, CDR2 SAAADI. The CDR3 runs 14 residues. J lost 3 bases, V lost 2 bases, and 0 bases had no gene match. The CDR3 DNA reads as TGCGCCAGCAGTGAGGACAGGGGGCACACTGAAGCTTTCTTT. This gives the protein CASSEDRGHTEAFF.

The chain recombines TRBV19 with TRBJ1-2; 11 bases map to TRBD1. CDR1 and CDR2 from the germline V gene are LNHDA and SQIVND (reference sequence). The CDR3 spans 12 residues. The J segment lost 7 bases and the V segment lost 8 bases, leaving 3 bases of the junction unmatched. CDR3 in DNA: TGTGCCAGTGGACAGGGGGCAAGTGGCTACACCTTC. Encoded protein: CASGQGASGYTF.